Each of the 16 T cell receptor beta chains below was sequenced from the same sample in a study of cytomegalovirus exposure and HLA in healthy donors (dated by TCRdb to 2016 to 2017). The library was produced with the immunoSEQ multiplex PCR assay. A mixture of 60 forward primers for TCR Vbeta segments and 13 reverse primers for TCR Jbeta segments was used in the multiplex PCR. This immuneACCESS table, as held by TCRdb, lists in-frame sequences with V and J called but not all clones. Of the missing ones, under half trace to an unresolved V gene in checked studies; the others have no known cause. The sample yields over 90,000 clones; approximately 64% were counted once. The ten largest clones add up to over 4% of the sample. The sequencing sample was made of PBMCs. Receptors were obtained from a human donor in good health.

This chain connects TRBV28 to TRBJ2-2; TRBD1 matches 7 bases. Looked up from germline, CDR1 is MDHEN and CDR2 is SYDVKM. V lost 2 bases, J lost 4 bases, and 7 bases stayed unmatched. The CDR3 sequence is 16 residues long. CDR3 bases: TGTGCCAGCAGTTTAATAGGGGGCGCGGGCACCGGGGAGCTGTTTTTT. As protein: CASSLIGGAGTGELFF. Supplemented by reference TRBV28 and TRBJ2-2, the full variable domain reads DVKVTQSSRYLVKRTGEKVFLECVQDMDHENMFWYRQDPGLGLRLIYFSYDVKMKEKGDIPEGYSVSREKKERFSLILESASTNQTSMYLCASSLIGGAGTGELFFGEGSRLTVL.

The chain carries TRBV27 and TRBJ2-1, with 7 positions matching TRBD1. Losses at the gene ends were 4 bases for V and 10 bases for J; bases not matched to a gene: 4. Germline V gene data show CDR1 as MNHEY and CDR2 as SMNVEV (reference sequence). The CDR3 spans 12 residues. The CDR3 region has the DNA TGTGCCAGCAGTTCCGCCAGGGGGGAGCAGTTCTTC. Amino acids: CASSSARGEQFF.

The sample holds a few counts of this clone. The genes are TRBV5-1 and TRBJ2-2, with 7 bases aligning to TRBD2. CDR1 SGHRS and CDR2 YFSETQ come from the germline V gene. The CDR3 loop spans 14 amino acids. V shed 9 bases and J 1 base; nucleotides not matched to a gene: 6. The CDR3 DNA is TGCGCCACCCGACCTAGCGGGAACACCGGGGAGCTGTTTTTT. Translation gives CATRPSGNTGELFF.

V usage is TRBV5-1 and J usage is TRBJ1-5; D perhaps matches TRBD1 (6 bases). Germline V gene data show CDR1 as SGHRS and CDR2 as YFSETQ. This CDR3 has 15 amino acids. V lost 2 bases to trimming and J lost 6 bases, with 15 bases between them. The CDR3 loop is CASSFEQGILQPQHF. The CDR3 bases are TGCGCCAGCAGCTTTGAACAGGGTATCCTTCAGCCCCAGCATTTT.

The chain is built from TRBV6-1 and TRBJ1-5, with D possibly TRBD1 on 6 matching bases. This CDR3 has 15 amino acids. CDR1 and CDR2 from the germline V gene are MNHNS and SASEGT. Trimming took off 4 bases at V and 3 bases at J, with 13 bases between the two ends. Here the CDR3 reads CASSVGTGNNQPQHF. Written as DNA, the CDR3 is TGTGCCAGCAGTGTCGGTACAGGGAACAATCAGCCCCAGCATTTT.

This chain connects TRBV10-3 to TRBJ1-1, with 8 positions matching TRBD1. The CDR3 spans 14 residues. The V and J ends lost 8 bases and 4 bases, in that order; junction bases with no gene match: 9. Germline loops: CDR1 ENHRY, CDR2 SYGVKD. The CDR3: CAISDRVGGTEAFF. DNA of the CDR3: TGTGCCATCTCGGACAGGGTGGGGGGCACTGAAGCTTTCTTT.

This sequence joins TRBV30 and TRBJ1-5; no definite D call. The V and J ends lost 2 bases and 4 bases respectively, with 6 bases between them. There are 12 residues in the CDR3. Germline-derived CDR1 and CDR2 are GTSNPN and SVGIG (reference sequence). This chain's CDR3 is CAWSPGNQPQHF. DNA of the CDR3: TGTGCCTGGAGTCCAGGAAATCAGCCCCAGCATTTT.

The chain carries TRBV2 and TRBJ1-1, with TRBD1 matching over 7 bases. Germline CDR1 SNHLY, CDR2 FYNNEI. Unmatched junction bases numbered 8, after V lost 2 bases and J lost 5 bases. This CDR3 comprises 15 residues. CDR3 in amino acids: CASSEQTGRATEAFF. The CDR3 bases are TGTGCCAGCAGTGAACAGACAGGGCGTGCGACTGAAGCTTTCTTT.

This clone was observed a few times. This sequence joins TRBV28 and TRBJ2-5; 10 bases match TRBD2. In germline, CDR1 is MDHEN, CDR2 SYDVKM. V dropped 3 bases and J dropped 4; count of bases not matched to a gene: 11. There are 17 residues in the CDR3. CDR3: CASSLGLAGVEGETQYF. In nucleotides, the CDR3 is TGTGCCAGCAGTTTGGGGCTAGCGGGAGTGGAAGGAGAGACCCAGTACTTC. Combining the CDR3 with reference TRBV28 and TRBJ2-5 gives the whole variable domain DVKVTQSSRYLVKRTGEKVFLECVQDMDHENMFWYRQDPGLGLRLIYFSYDVKMKEKGDIPEGYSVSREKKERFSLILESASTNQTSMYLCASSLGLAGVEGETQYFGPGTRLLVL.

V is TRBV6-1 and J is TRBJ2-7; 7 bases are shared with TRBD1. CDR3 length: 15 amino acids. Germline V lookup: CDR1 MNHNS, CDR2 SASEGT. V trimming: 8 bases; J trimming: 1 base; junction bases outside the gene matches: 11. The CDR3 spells CASDESDRASYEQYF. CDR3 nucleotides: TGTGCCAGCGACGAATCAGACAGGGCGTCCTACGAGCAGTACTTC.

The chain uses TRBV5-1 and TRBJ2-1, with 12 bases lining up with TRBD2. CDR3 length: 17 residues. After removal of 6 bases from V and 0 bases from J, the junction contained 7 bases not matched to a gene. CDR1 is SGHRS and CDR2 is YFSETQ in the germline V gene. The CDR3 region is CASNEGLAGYSYNEQFF. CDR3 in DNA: TGCGCCAGCAATGAAGGACTAGCGGGATACTCCTACAATGAGCAGTTCTTC.

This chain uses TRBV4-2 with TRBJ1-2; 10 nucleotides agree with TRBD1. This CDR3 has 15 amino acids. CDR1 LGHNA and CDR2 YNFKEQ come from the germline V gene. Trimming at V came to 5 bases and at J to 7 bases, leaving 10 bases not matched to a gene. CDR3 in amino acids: CASSSGQGTVSGYTF. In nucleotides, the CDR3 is TGTGCCAGCAGCTCGGGACAGGGGACGGTATCTGGCTACACCTTC.

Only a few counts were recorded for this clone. Here the CDR3 DNA reads TGTGCCATCAGTGAGCTTGCGGGTGGGACAGATACGCAGTATTTT. Protein sequence: CAISELAGGTDTQYF. The genes are TRBV10-3 and TRBJ2-3, with D maybe TRBD2 (5 bases). The germline V and J ends were trimmed by 2 bases and 3 bases, with 12 bases remaining between them. The length of the CDR3 is 15 residues. CDR1 and CDR2 from the germline V gene are ENHRY and SYGVKD.

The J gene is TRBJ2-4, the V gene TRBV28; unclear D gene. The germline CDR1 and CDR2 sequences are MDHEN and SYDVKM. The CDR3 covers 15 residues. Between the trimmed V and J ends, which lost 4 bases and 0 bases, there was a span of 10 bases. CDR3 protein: CASSSQATAKNIQYF. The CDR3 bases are TGTGCCAGCAGTTCCCAGGCGACAGCCAAAAACATTCAGTACTTC.

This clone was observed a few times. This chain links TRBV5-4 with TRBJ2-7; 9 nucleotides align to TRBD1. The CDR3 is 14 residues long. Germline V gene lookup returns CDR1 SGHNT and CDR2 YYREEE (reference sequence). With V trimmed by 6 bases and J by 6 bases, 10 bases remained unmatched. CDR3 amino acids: CASNGQGRPGEQYF. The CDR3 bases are TGTGCCAGCAACGGACAGGGGCGGCCTGGCGAGCAGTACTTC.

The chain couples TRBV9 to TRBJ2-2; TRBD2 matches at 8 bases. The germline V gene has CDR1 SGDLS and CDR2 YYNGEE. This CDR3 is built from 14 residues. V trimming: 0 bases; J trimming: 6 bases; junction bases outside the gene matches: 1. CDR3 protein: CASSVAGGPGELFF. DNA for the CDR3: TGTGCCAGCAGCGTAGCGGGAGGGCCCGGGGAGCTGTTTTTT.